This T cell receptor (beta chain) is drawn from a study of shared clonotypes between healthy human individuals. The CDR3 runs 13 residues. The germline V and J ends were trimmed by 4 bases and 4 bases, with 8 bases remaining between them. Germline CDR1 and CDR2: SGHNT and YENEEA. Only CD45RO-negative cells positively selected for CCR7 counted as naive CD8 cells, so terminally differentiated effector memory CD45RA+ cells were excluded. Some clones are missing from TCRdb's copy, which holds only in-frame ones; the method was immunoSEQ multiplex PCR. This sample yields 630,000 or so clones, of which roughly 98% are seen a single time; 0.25% to 0.35% belongs to the top ten.

The V and J genes are TRBV11-3 and TRBJ1-3, with no clear D. This receptor was obtained from a man aged 25-40 years in good health. Sequencing input: naive CD8+ T cells sorted from blood. The CDR3 loop reads CASSSTGGNTIYF. In nucleotides, the CDR3 is TGTGCCAGCAGCTCAACCGGAGGAAACACCATATATTTT.